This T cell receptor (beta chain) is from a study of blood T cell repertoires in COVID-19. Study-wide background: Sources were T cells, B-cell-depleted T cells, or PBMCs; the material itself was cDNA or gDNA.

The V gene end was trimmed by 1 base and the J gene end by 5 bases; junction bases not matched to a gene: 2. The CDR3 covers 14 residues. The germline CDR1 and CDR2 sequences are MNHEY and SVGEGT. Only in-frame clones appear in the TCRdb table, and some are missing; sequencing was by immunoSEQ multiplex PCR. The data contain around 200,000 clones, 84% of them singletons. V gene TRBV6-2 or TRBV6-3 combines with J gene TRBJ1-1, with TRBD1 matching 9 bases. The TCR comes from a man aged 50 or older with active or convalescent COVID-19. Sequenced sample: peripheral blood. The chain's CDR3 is CASSYLGQGTEAFF. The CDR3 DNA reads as TGTGCCAGCAGTTACTTGGGACAGGGTACTGAAGCTTTCTTT.